This entry is about one T cell receptor (beta chain). A few counts support this clonotype. Its antigen remains unidentified. Base qualities are not recorded, but no much larger clone differs from it by a single base. The sample is drawn from a study of response to subunit inactivated influenza vaccine (dated by TCRdb to the late 2010s). For the study in its entirety: The study used deep quantitative T cell receptor repertoire profiling to track responses to a trivalent subunit inactivated influenza vaccine.

The library was generated by RT-PCR. Instrument used: Illumina HiSeq 2500. TCRdb's own reprocessing of the public reads used fastp at Q25 and MiXCR and kept productive beta chains. Duplicate CDR3 protein sequences are folded into a single record with the most common DNA and genes. This sample lists some 600,000 distinct CDR3 sequences; 14% were detected once. Of the sample, 7.5% to 8% is held by the ten largest clones. Study-wide findings and limitations: The authors suggested that each seasonal influenza vaccination may recruit only a limited number of new T cells.

The germline V gene yields SGHRS for CDR1 and YFSETQ for CDR2. The CDR3 measures 16 amino acids from cysteine to phenylalanine. Only the CDR3 DNA is retained, 48 bases long and in frame from the first base. Trimming takes 4 bases from V and 4 bases from J, and the germline ends sit 17 bases apart. This clonotype originated in a man over 45 who received an inactivated influenza vaccine. Donor details come from another sample of the same person, matched by shared clones. The specimen was PBMCs from blood, collected around 14 days before vaccination. The V gene is TRBV5-1 and the J gene is TRBJ2-2; the D gene lacks a confident call. The CDR3 region reads CASSPTWFPGTGELFF. The DNA sequence is given as TGCGCCAGCAGCCCGACATGGTTCCCGGGCACCGGGGAGCTGTTTTTT.